The present entry profiles one T cell receptor beta chain with its context. Its antigen is unknown. The data derive from a study of cytotoxic CD8 clonotypes in ibrutinib-treated CLL. General study findings and limits: Clonality increased at ibrutinib response and stayed stable in sustained remission. At progression, however, it fell back toward baseline.

Libraries were prepared by immunoSEQ multiplex PCR; TCRdb keeps only in-frame clonotypes and omits some of them. The sample records roughly 200,000 clones, approximately 70% being singletons. This receptor was taken from a human donor with chronic lymphocytic leukemia. The material was PBMCs, obtained after 12 months of ibrutinib treatment.

CDR3 region: CASSLSDRGNSPLHF. The CDR3 DNA reads TGTGCCAGCAGTTTATCCGACAGGGGGAATTCACCCCTCCACTTT. The rearrangement uses TRBV27 and TRBJ1-6; 9 bases agree with TRBD1. This CDR3 has 15 amino acids. Per germline, CDR1 MNHEY and CDR2 SMNVEV (reference sequence). Trimming cost V 0 bases and J 7 bases; bases outside gene matches: 1.